This section outlines one T cell receptor beta chain sequence together with its context. Some clones are missing from TCRdb's copy, which holds only in-frame ones; the method was immunoSEQ multiplex PCR. This table has about 78,000 clones, around 96% appearing once. Donors were drawn from the approximately 120-subject validation cohort, separate from the roughly 700-subject first cohort. These data belong to a study of cytomegalovirus exposure and HLA in healthy donors. The CDR3 consists of 15 residues. Germline V gene data show CDR1 as SGHNT and CDR2 as YYREEE (reference sequence). V gave up 4 bases and J gave up 1 base, with 14 bases separating them.

Specimen: PBMCs. The receptor's source is a man between 18 and 35 years old in good health and CMV-seropositive. This sequence joins TRBV5-4 and TRBJ1-1; D possibly corresponds to TRBD1 (6 bases). The CDR3 bases are TGTGCCAGCAGCGTCTCAGGGGCCGGGAACACTGAAGCTTTCTTT. Its protein product is CASSVSGAGNTEAFF.